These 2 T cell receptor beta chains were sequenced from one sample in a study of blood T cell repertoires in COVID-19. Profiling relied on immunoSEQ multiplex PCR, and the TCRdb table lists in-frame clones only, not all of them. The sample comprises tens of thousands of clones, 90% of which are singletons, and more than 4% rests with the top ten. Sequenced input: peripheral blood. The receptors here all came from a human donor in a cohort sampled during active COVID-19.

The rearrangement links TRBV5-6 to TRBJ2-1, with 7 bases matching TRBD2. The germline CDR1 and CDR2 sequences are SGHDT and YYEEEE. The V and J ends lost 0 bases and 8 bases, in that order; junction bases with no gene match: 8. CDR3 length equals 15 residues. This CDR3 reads CASSLAGLGSHEQFF. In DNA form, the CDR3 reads TGTGCCAGCAGCTTGGCAGGACTAGGGTCCCATGAGCAGTTCTTC.

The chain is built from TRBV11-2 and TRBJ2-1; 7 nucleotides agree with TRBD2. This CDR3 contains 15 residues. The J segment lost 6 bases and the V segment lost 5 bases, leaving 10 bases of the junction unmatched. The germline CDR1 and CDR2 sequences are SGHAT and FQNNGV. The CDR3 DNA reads TGTGCCAGCAGCCCGCGGACTAGTTTCCCCAATGAGCAGTTCTTC. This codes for CASSPRTSFPNEQFF. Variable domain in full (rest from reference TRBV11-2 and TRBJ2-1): EAGVAQSPRYKIIEKRQSVAFWCNPISGHATLYWYQQILGQGPKLLIQFQNNGVVDDSQLPKDRFSAERLKGVDSTLKIQPAKLEDSAVYLCASSPRTSFPNEQFFGPGTRLTVL.